This is a list of T cell receptor beta chains from one sample in a study of T cells in Graves' hyperthyroidism and ophthalmopathy. TCRdb ran MiXCR on the multiplex PCR reads and lists one entry per CDR3 protein. The sample lists fewer than 400,000 distinct CDR3 sequences; roughly 25% were seen once. The material sequenced was blood. These receptors all stem from a middle-aged man with Graves' hyperthyroidism. Each CDR3 is given with its conserved first and last residue. Fields, in order: clone size, D gene, J gene, V gene, CDR3 protein, CDR3 DNA. D genes are given only for firm matches. A clone size is listed for some rows: how often the clone was seen (once, few, many), or a class if it is expanded.

few,NA,TRBJ1-5,TRBV28,CASSRGGGPRSQPQHF,TGTGCCAGCAGTAGGGGCGGGGGCCCGCGTAGTCAGCCCCAGCATTTT
few,TRBD1,TRBJ2-5,TRBV10-3,CAISDRGPQETQYF,TGTGCCATCAGTGACAGGGGGCCGCAAGAGACCCAGTACTTC
NA,NA,TRBJ2-5,TRBV20-1,CSARDPRDTRQETQYF,TGCAGTGCTAGAGATCCCCGGGATACCCGCCAAGAGACCCAGTACTTC
NA,NA,TRBJ1-3,TRBV5-1,CASSSRGGNSGNTIYF,TGCGCCAGCAGCTCTCGGGGTGGGAACTCTGGAAACACCATATATTTT
NA,TRBD2,TRBJ2-1,TRBV12-3/TRBV12-4,CASSWAGVNNEQFF,TGTGCCAGCAGTTGGGCGGGAGTTAACAATGAGCAGTTCTTC
many,TRBD1,TRBJ2-7,TRBV2,CASSLLTGGYEQYF,TGTGCCAGCAGTCTCTTGACAGGGGGCTACGAGCAGTACTTC
few,TRBD2,TRBJ2-3,TRBV6-5,CASSYSASGATSTDTQYF,TGTGCCAGCAGTTACTCCGCTAGCGGAGCTACTAGCACAGATACGCAGTATTTT
many,NA,TRBJ2-5,TRBV7-8,CASSLGSGYRFQETQYF,TGTGCCAGCAGCTTAGGATCGGGATATCGGTTCCAAGAGACCCAGTACTTC
NA,TRBD1,TRBJ1-2,TRBV19,CASSPDRGRNHGYTF,TGTGCCAGTAGCCCAGACAGGGGGCGAAATCATGGCTACACCTTC
few,TRBD2,TRBJ2-3,TRBV7-2,CASSLKGGAGAKDTQYF,TGTGCCAGCAGCTTAAAGGGGGGAGCGGGAGCGAAAGATACGCAGTATTTT
few,NA,TRBJ1-2,TRBV28,CASSLPQSPGYTF,TGTGCCAGCAGCCTCCCCCAGAGTCCTGGCTACACCTTC
many,TRBD2,TRBJ2-1,TRBV3-1,CASSSGFRHEQFF,TGTGCCAGCAGTAGCGGGTTTAGACATGAGCAGTTCTTC
few,TRBD1,TRBJ2-2,TRBV24-1,CATSAGTGGSGELFF,TGTGCCACCAGTGCCGGGACAGGGGGCTCCGGGGAGCTGTTTTTT
NA,NA,TRBJ2-5,TRBV18,CASSPSAGTKTQYF,TGTGCCAGCTCACCGAGCGCGGGGACGAAGACCCAGTACTTC
NA,TRBD1,TRBJ2-7,TRBV14,CASILRQGRSYEQYF,TGTGCCAGCATCCTACGACAGGGGCGCTCCTACGAGCAGTACTTC
few,NA,TRBJ2-2,TRBV30,CAWTRAVALNTGELFF,TGTGCCTGGACAAGGGCGGTGGCGCTGAACACCGGGGAGCTGTTTTTT
few,TRBD2,TRBJ2-1,TRBV18,CASSPATSGTSNEQFF,TGTGCCAGCTCTCCTGCGACTAGCGGGACCTCTAACGAGCAGTTCTTC
few,TRBD1,TRBJ1-2,TRBV28,CASSPLGQGQFVNYGYTF,TGTGCCAGCAGTCCCTTAGGACAGGGGCAGTTTGTGAACTATGGCTACACCTTC
few,NA,TRBJ2-7,TRBV7-3,CASSLDGHYYEQYF,TGTGCCAGCAGCTTGGACGGCCACTACTACGAGCAGTACTTC
NA,NA,TRBJ2-5,TRBV28,CASSLRRQETQYF,TGTGCCAGCAGTTTGCGTCGGCAAGAGACCCAGTACTTC
NA,NA,TRBJ2-7,TRBV30,CAWSSGGYEQYF,TGTGCCTGGAGCTCGGGCGGATACGAGCAGTACTTC
NA,TRBD1,TRBJ1-2,TRBV6-1,CASTAGQIYGYTF,TGTGCCAGCACCGCGGGACAGATCTATGGCTACACCTTC
many,NA,TRBJ2-1,TRBV2,CASSRDPRQFF,TGTGCCAGCAGCCGGGACCCGCGGCAGTTCTTC
NA,NA,TRBJ2-1,TRBV12-3/TRBV12-4,CASSYDLEQFF,TGTGCCAGCAGTTACGATCTTGAGCAGTTCTTC
few,NA,TRBJ2-7,TRBV5-1,CASSLAGLWEQYF,TGCGCCAGCAGCTTGGCCGGTTTATGGGAGCAGTACTTC
many,TRBD1,TRBJ2-7,TRBV3-1,CASSHATGQGGDEQYF,TGTGCCAGCAGCCACGCTACGGGACAGGGTGGCGACGAGCAGTACTTC
NA,TRBD1,TRBJ1-2,TRBV2,CASGETDRGMGGYTF,TGTGCCAGCGGTGAAACCGACAGGGGAATGGGAGGCTACACCTTC
many,NA,TRBJ2-7,TRBV6-1,CASSHGSVAYEQYF,TGTGCCAGCAGCCATGGGTCCGTAGCCTACGAGCAGTACTTC
many,NA,TRBJ2-1,TRBV5-1,CASSLSHNEQFF,TGCGCCAGCAGCTTGTCTCACAATGAGCAGTTCTTC
NA,NA,TRBJ1-2,TRBV18,CASSPDGNGYTF,TGTGCCAGCTCTCCGGACGGTAATGGCTACACCTTC
NA,NA,TRBJ1-3,TRBV19,CASRQLGNTIYF,TGTGCCAGTAGACAACTCGGCAACACCATATATTTT
many,NA,TRBJ2-1,TRBV11-2,CASSLELSSYNEQFF,TGTGCCAGCAGCTTAGAATTGAGTTCCTACAATGAGCAGTTCTTC
many,NA,TRBJ2-1,TRBV3-1,CASSPPGPAREQFF,TGTGCCAGCAGCCCCCCGGGACCCGCGCGGGAGCAGTTCTTC
few,NA,TRBJ1-6,TRBV6-1,CASSSWGVTLHF,TGTGCCAGCAGTTCATGGGGTGTCACCCTCCACTTT
NA,TRBD2,TRBJ2-7,TRBV5-1,CASSRSMAGEGEQYF,TGCGCCAGCAGCCGTAGCATGGCGGGAGAGGGCGAGCAGTACTTC
NA,NA,TRBJ2-1,TRBV19,CASSTRKATRSYNEQFF,TGTGCCAGTAGTACTCGCAAGGCTACCAGGTCCTACAATGAGCAGTTCTTC
many,NA,TRBJ2-3,TRBV3-1,CASSQGRSGNTDTQYF,TGTGCCAGCAGCCAGGGTAGGAGTGGGAACACAGATACGCAGTATTTT
many,NA,TRBJ2-3,TRBV11-2,CASSFRLGSTDTQYF,TGTGCCAGCAGCTTCCGACTAGGAAGCACAGATACGCAGTATTTT
many,NA,TRBJ2-3,TRBV27,CASSLEGFSTDTQYF,TGTGCCAGCAGTTTAGAAGGTTTTAGCACAGATACGCAGTATTTT
few,TRBD2,TRBJ2-1,TRBV5-1,CASSSGGREGPEQFF,TGCGCCAGCAGTTCCGGAGGACGGGAGGGCCCCGAGCAGTTCTTC